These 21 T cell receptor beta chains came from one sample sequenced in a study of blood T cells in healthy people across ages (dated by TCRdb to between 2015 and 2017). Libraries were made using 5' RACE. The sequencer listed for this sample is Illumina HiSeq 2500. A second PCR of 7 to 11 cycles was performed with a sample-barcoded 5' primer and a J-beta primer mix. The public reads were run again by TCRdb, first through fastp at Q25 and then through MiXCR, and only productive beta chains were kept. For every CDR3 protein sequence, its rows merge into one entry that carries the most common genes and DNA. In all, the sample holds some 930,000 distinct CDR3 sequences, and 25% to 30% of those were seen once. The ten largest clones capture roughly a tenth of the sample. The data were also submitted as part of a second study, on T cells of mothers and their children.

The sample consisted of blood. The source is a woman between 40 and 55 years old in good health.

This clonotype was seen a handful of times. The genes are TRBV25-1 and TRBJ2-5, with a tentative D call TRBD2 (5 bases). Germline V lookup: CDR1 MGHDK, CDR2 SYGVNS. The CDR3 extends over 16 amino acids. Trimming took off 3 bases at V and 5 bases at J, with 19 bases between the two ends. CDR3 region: CASSDSKLGPGETQYF. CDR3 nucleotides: TGTGCCAGCAGTGATTCTAAACTAGGCCCGGGGGAGACCCAGTACTTC.

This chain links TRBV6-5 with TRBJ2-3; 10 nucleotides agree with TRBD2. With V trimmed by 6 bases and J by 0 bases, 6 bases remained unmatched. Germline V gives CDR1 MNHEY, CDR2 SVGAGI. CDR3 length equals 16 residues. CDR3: CASRPSLAGSTDTQYF. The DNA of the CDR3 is TGTGCCAGCAGACCATCACTAGCGGGGAGCACAGATACGCAGTATTTT.

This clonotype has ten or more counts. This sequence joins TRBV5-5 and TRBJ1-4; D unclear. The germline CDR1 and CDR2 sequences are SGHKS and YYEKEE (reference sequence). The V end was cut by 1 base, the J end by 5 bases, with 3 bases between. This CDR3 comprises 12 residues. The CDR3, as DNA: TGTGCCAGCAGCTTGTACAATGAAAAACTGTTTTTT. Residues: CASSLYNEKLFF.

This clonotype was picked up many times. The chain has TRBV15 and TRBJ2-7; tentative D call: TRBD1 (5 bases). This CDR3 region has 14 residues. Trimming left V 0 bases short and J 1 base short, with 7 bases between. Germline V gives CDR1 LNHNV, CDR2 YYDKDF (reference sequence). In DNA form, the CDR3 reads TGTGCCACCAGCAGAGATCAGGGTTCCTACGAGCAGTACTTC. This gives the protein CATSRDQGSYEQYF.

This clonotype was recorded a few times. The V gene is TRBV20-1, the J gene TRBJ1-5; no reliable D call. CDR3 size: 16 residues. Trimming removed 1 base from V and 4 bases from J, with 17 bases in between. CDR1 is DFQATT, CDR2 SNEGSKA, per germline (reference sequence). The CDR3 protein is CSARVPPPETNQPQHF. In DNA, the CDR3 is TGCAGTGCTAGAGTTCCCCCGCCGGAGACGAATCAGCCCCAGCATTTT.

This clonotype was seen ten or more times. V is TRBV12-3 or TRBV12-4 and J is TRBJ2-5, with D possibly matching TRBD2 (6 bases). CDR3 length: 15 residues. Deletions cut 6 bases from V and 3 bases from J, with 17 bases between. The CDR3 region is CASRSTGTGKETQYF. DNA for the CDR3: TGTGCCAGCAGGTCTACCGGGACTGGAAAAGAGACCCAGTACTTC.

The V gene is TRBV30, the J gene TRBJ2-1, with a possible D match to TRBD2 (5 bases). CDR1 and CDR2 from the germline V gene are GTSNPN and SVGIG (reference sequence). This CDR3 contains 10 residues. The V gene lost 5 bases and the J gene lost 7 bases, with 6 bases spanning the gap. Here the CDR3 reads CAWGSNEQFF. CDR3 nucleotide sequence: TGTGCCTGGGGGAGTAATGAGCAGTTCTTC.

The CDR3 DNA sequence: TGTGCCAGCAGTGGGGCGGGGGGGGTTTACACTGAAGCTTTCTTT. Translation gives CASSGAGGVYTEAFF. This chain joins TRBV28 and TRBJ1-1; D might be TRBD1 (5 bases). V shed 5 bases and J shed 3 bases, with 16 bases lying between them. Looked up from germline, CDR1 is MDHEN and CDR2 is SYDVKM. The CDR3 is 15 amino acids. Drawing the rest from reference TRBV28 and TRBJ1-1, the complete variable domain is DVKVTQSSRYLVKRTGEKVFLECVQDMDHENMFWYRQDPGLGLRLIYFSYDVKMKEKGDIPEGYSVSREKKERFSLILESASTNQTSMYLCASSGAGGVYTEAFFGQGTRLTVV.

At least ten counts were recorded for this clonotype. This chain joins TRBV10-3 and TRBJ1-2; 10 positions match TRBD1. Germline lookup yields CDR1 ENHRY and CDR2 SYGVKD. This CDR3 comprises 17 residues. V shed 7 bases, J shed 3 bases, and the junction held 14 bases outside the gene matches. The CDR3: CAINKGTGVIVDYGYTF. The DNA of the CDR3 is TGTGCCATCAACAAAGGGACAGGGGTTATCGTGGACTATGGCTACACCTTC.

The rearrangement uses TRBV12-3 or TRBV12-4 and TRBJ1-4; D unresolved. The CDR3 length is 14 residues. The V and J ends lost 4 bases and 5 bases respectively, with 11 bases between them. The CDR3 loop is CASSSGAGNEKLFF. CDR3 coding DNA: TGTGCCAGCAGTTCGGGTGCGGGCAATGAAAAACTGTTTTTT.

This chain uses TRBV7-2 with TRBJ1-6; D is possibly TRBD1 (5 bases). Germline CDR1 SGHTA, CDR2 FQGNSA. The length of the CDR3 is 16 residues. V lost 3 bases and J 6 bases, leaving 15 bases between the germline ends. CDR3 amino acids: CASSFPGRGSNSPLHF. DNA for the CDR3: TGTGCCAGCAGCTTCCCGGGACGGGGCTCTAATTCACCCCTCCACTTT. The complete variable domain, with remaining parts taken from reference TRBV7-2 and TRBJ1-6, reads GAGVSQSPSNKVTEKGKDVELRCDPISGHTALYWYRQSLGQGLEFLIYFQGNSAPDKSGLPSDRFSAERTGGSVSTLTIQRTQQEDSAVYLCASSFPGRGSNSPLHFGNGTRLTVT.

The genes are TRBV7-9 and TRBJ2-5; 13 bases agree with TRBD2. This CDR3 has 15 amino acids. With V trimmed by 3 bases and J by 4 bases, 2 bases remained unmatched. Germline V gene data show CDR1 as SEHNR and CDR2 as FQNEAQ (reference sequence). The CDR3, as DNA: TGTGCCAGCAGCTTCGGACTAGCGGGAGCAGAGACCCAGTACTTC. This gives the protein CASSFGLAGAETQYF. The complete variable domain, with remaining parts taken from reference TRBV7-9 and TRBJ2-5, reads DTGVSQNPRHKITKRGQNVTFRCDPISEHNRLYWYRQTLGQGPEFLTYFQNEAQLEKSRLLSDRFSAERPKGSFSTLEIQRTEQGDSAMYLCASSFGLAGAETQYFGPGTRLLVL.

CDR3 residues: CASSQGGGGYEDEQYF. The CDR3 nucleotides read TGCGCCAGCAGCCAAGGGGGGGGGGGGTATGAGGACGAGCAGTACTTC. The chain combines TRBV4-3 with TRBJ2-7; 7 nucleotides agree with TRBD2. CDR1 is LGHNA and CDR2 is YSLEER in the germline V gene. The CDR3 totals 16 residues. J was trimmed by 5 bases and V by 1 base; bases with no gene match: 11.

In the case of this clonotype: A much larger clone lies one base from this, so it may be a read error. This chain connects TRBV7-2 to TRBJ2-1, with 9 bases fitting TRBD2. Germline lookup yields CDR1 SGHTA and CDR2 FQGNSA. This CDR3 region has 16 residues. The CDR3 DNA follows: TGTGTCAGCAGCTCTACTGGCGGGGGGGCGAGGGGTGAGCAGTTCTTC. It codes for CVSSSTGGGARGEQFF.

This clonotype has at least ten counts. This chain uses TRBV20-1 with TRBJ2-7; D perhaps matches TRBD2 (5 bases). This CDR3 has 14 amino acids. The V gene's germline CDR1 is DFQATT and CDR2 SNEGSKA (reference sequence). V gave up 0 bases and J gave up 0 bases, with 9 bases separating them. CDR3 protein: CSARDEGYSYEQYF. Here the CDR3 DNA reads TGCAGTGCTAGAGATGAGGGTTACTCCTACGAGCAGTACTTC.

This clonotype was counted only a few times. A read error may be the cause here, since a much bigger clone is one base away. The CDR3 here is CTSSLSGTNTEAFF. In DNA, the CDR3 is TGCACCAGCAGCTTGAGCGGGACGAACACTGAAGCTTTCTTT. The V call is TRBV5-1, the J call TRBJ1-1, with D perhaps TRBD1 (5 bases). The germline CDR1 and CDR2 sequences are SGHRS and YFSETQ. CDR3 size: 14 residues.

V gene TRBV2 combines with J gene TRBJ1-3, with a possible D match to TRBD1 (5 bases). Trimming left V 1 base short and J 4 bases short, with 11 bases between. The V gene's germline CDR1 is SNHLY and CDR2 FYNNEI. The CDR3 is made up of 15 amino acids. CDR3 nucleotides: TGTGCCAGCAGTGAAGGCAGGGTATCAGGAAACACCATATATTTT. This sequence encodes CASSEGRVSGNTIYF.

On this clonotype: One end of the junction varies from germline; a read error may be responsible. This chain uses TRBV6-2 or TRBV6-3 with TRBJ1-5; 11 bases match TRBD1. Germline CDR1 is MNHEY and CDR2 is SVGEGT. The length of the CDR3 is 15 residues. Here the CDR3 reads CASSSGQGGNQPRHF. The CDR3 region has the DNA TGTGCCAGCAGTTCGGGACAGGGGGGAAATCAGCCCCGGCATTTT.

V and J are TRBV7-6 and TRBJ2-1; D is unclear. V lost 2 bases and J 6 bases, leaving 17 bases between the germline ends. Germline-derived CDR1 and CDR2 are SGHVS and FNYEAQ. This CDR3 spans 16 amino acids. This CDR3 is CASSLFETPPPNEQFF. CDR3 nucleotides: TGTGCCAGCAGCTTATTCGAGACTCCCCCCCCCAATGAGCAGTTCTTC.

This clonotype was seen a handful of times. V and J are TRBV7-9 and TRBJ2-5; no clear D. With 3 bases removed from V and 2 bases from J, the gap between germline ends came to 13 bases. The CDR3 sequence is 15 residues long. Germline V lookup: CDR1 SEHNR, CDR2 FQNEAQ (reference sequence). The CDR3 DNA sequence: TGTGCCAGCAGCTTCCGGACGGCGCGGCAAGAGACCCAGTACTTC. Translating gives CASSFRTARQETQYF. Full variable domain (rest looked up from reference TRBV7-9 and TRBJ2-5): DTGVSQNPRHKITKRGQNVTFRCDPISEHNRLYWYRQTLGQGPEFLTYFQNEAQLEKSRLLSDRFSAERPKGSFSTLEIQRTEQGDSAMYLCASSFRTARQETQYFGPGTRLLVL.

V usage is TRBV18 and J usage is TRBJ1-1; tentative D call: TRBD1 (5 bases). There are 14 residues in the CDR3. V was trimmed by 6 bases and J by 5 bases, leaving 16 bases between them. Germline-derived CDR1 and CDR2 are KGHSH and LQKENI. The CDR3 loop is CASSPDTRVTEAFF. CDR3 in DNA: TGTGCCAGCTCCCCAGACACCAGGGTAACTGAAGCTTTCTTT.